What follows is one T cell receptor (beta chain) and its context. The antigen remains unidentified. Unmatched junction bases numbered 7, after V lost 6 bases and J lost 2 bases. Per germline, CDR1 LNHDA and CDR2 SQIVND (reference sequence). This CDR3 has 15 residues. The data originate from a study of cytomegalovirus exposure and HLA in healthy donors. PCR employed 60 Vbeta and 13 Jbeta primers. Assay used: immunoSEQ multiplex PCR; TCRdb lists only in-frame clones, some missing. The sample has about 130,000 clones, roughly 80% seen once; the top ten hold over 2.5%. Whole-study findings and limits: Per published reports, the classifier diagnosed cytomegalovirus status with high specificity and sensitivity. Beyond CMV serostatus, there was no information to go on about immune exposure.

The chain couples TRBV19 to TRBJ1-5; 7 bases fit TRBD1. The sequenced material came from PBMCs. The TCR sequence derives from a man aged 40-49 years in good health and CMV-seronegative. The CDR3 reads CASRGDRAGNQPQHF. The DNA of the CDR3 is TGTGCCAGTAGGGGCGACAGGGCAGGCAATCAGCCCCAGCATTTT.